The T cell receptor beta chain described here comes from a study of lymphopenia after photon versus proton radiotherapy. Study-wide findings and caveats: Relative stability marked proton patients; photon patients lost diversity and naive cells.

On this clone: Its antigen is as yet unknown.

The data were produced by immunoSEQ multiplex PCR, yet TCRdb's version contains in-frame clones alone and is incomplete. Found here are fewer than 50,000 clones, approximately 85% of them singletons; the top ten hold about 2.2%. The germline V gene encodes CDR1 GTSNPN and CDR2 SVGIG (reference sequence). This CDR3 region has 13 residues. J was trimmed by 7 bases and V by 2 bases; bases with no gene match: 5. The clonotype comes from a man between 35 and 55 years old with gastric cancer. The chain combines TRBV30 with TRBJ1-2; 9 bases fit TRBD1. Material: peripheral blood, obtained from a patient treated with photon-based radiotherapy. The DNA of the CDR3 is TGTGCCTGGAGTCCCGGACAGGGGTTTGGCTACACCTTC. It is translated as CAWSPGQGFGYTF. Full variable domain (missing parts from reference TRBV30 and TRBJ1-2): SQTIHQWPATLVQPVGSPLSLECTVEGTSNPNLYWYRQAAGRGLQLLFYSVGIGQISSEVPQNLSASRPQDRQFILSSKKLLLSDSGFYLCAWSPGQGFGYTFGSGTRLTVV.